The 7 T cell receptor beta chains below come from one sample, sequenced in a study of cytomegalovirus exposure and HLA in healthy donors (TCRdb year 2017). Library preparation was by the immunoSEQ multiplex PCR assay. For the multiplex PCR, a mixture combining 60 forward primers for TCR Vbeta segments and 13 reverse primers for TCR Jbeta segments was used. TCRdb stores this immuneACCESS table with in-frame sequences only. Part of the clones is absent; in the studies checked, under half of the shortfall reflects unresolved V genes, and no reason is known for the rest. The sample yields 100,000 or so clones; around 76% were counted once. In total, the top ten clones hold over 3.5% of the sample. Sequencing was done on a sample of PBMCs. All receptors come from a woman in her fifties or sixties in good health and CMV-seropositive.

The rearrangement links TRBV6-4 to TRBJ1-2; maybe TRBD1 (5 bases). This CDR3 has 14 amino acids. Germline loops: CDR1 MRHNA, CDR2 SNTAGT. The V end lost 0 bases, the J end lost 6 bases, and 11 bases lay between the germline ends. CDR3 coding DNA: TGTGCCAGCAGTGACTCGTCGGGGGTTGATGGCTACACCTTC. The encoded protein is CASSDSSGVDGYTF.

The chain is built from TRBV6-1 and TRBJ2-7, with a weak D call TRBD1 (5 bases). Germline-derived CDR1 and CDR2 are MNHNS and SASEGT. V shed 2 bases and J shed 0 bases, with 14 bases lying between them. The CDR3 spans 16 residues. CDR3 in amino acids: CASSELGQGGSYEQYF. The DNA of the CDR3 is TGTGCCAGCAGTGAATTGGGCCAGGGCGGCTCCTACGAGCAGTACTTC.

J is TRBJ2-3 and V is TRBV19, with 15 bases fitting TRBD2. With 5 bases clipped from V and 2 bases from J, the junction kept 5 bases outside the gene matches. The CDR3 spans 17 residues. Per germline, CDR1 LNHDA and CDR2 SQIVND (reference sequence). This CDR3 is CASSSGLAGGLTDTQYF. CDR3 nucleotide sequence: TGTGCCAGTAGTTCGGGACTAGCGGGGGGACTCACAGATACGCAGTATTTT.

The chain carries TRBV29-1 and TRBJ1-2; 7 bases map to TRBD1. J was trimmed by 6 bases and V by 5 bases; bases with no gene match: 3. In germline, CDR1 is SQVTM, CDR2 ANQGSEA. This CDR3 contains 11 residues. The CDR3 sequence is CSVFDRDGYTF. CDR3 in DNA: TGCAGCGTTTTTGACAGGGATGGCTACACCTTC.

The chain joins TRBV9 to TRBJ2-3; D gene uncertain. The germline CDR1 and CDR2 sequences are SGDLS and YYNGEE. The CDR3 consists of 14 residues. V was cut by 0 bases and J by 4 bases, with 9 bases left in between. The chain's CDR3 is CASSVAVFADTQYF. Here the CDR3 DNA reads TGTGCCAGCAGCGTAGCAGTATTTGCAGATACGCAGTATTTT. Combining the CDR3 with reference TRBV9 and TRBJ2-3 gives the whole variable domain DSGVTQTPKHLITATGQRVTLRCSPRSGDLSVYWYQQSLDQGLQFLIQYYNGEERAKGNILERFSAQQFPDLHSELNLSSLELGDSALYFCASSVAVFADTQYFGPGTRLTVL.

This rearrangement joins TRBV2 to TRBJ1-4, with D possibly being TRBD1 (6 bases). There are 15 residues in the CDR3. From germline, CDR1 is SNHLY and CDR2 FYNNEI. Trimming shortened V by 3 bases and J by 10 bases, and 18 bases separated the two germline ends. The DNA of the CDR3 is TGTGCCAGCAGTGAGGAGGAACAGGGCTTGGTAAAACTGTTTTTT. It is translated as CASSEEEQGLVKLFF.

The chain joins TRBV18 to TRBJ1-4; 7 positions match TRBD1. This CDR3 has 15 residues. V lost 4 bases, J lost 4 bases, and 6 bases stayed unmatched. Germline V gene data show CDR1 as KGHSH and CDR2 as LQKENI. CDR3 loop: CASSRTGAYNEKLFF. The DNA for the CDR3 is TGTGCCAGCTCACGTACAGGGGCCTATAATGAAAAACTGTTTTTT.